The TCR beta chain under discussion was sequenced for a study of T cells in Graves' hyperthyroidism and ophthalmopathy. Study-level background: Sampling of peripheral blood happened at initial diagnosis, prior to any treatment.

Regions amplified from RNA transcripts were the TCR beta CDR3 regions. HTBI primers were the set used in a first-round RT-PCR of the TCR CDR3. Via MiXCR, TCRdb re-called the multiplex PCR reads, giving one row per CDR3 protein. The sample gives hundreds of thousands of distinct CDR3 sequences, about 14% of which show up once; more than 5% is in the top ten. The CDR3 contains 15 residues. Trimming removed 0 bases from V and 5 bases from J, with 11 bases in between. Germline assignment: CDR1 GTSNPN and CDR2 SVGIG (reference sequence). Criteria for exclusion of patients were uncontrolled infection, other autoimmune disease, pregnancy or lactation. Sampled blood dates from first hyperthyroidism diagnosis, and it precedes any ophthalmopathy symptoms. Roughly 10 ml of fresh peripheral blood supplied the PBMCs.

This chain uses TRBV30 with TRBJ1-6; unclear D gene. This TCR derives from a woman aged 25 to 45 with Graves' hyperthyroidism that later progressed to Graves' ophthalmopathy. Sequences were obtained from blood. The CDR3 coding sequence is TGTGCCTGGAGTGTACTAGGGAATGATAATTCACCCCTCCACTTT. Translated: CAWSVLGNDNSPLHF. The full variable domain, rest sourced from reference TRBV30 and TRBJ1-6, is SQTIHQWPATLVQPVGSPLSLECTVEGTSNPNLYWYRQAAGRGLQLLFYSVGIGQISSEVPQNLSASRPQDRQFILSSKKLLLSDSGFYLCAWSVLGNDNSPLHFGNGTRLTVT.